The text below deals with one T cell receptor (beta chain). Antigen specificity is unknown. Other DNA sequences from this sample encode an identical CDR3 as well. The data were taken from a study of cytomegalovirus exposure and HLA in healthy donors. The PCR was carried out with 60 Vbeta primers and 13 Jbeta primers. In the authors' workflow: There were tens of millions of unique TCR beta chains by a later count, and 10 million to 12 million of them were shared. Assay: immunoSEQ multiplex PCR; the TCRdb copy retains only in-frame clones and omits some. V and J calls and clone size are as listed in that table; D and trimming were resolved from the DNA. The profile shows 150,000 to 200,000 clones, 80% to 85% of them singletons. Healthy bone marrow donors formed the donor group. Germline CDR1 reads PRHDT; CDR2 reads FYEKMQ (reference sequence). Trimming removed 3 bases at V and 4 bases at J, with 15 bases between. The CDR3 has 15 amino acids.

The study, taken as a whole, reports: Fewer N-insertions (relative to the roughly 730-donor mean) were reportedly seen in an Asian-associated ancestry cluster in a later analysis. Researchers reported that a few CMV-associated chains were confirmed in vitro as CMV antigen-specific.

The origin of this receptor is a man aged 18 to 30 in good health and CMV-seronegative. Sequenced: PBMCs. The rearrangement joins TRBV13 to TRBJ1-1; D may be TRBD1 (5 bases). Here the CDR3 DNA reads TGTGCCAGCAGCTTCGCGGGACGTCACTTCACTGAAGCTTTCTTT. Amino acids: CASSFAGRHFTEAFF.